What follows is one T cell receptor (beta chain) and its context. This entry is derived from a study of blood T cell repertoires in COVID-19. The germline gives CDR1 MNHEY, CDR2 SVGAGI. The CDR3 has 15 residues. Trimming cost V 1 base and J 8 bases; bases outside gene matches: 4. Sequencing used immunoSEQ multiplex PCR; TCRdb keeps in-frame clones, though not all of them. This sample has under 75,000 clones, with around 88% found just once. The sequence was collected from a woman at least 80 years old with active COVID-19. J is TRBJ1-6 and V is TRBV6-5; TRBD1 matches at 8 bases. The sample comprised peripheral blood. CDR3 amino acids: CASSYWGQVHSPLHF. The DNA of the CDR3 is TGTGCCAGCAGTTACTGGGGACAGGTGCATTCACCCCTCCACTTT.